A single sample is the source of the 4 T cell receptor beta chains below, sequenced in a study of cytomegalovirus exposure and HLA in healthy donors (dated by TCRdb to between 2016 and 2019). Library prep was done by the immunoSEQ multiplex PCR assay. TCRdb obtained this table from immuneACCESS and retained in-frame rearrangements with V and J assigned. These tables miss some clones; where compared with another copy, unresolved V genes account for less than half of the shortfall, and the remainder is unexplained. Counted in this sample were over 120,000 clones; approximately 86% of them appeared once. Together, the top ten hold under 5% of the sample. The sample taken for sequencing was PBMCs. Receptor source: a man aged 18 to 30 in good health and CMV-seropositive.

The chain couples TRBV5-6 to TRBJ1-4; 7 bases match TRBD1. The CDR3 runs 14 residues. From germline, CDR1 is SGHDT and CDR2 YYEEEE. V dropped 4 bases and J dropped 5; count of bases not matched to a gene: 5. The CDR3 region has the DNA TGTGCCAGCAGCCGTCCGACAGGGAATGAAAAACTGTTTTTT. Protein: CASSRPTGNEKLFF.

The chain recombines TRBV27 with TRBJ2-1, with D perhaps matching TRBD2 (6 bases). Trimming cost V 4 bases and J 4 bases, with 11 bases left between them. Per the germline V gene, CDR1 is MNHEY and CDR2 is SMNVEV (reference sequence). There are 14 residues in the CDR3. The CDR3 DNA follows: TGTGCCAGCAGTTGGGGACTGTATTACAATGAGCAGTTCTTC. It is translated as CASSWGLYYNEQFF.

The chain links TRBV7-7 to TRBJ2-5, with D maybe TRBD2 (6 bases). The CDR3 totals 13 residues. Trimming took off 1 base at V and 3 bases at J, with 6 bases between the two ends. Germline loops: CDR1 SSHAT, CDR2 FNYEAQ (reference sequence). The DNA of the CDR3 is TGTGCCAGCAGCTTAGGCGGGGAAGAGACCCAGTACTTC. It yields the protein CASSLGGEETQYF.

This clone was observed once. This chain uses TRBV18 with TRBJ1-5, with D tentatively TRBD1 (5 bases). Germline V gene lookup returns CDR1 KGHSH and CDR2 LQKENI. Trimming removed 6 bases from V and 4 bases from J, with 10 bases in between. The CDR3 length is 13 residues. CDR3 DNA: TGTGCCAGCTCCGGGGGAGGGAATCAGCCCCAGCATTTT. It translates to CASSGGGNQPQHF.